These T cell receptor beta chains were read from a single sample in a study of PD-L1 blockade in urothelial cancer. The protocol was immunoSEQ multiplex PCR, while the TCRdb copy is restricted to in-frame clones and leaves out a portion. The data contain around 30,000 clones, around 84% of them singletons. Sequences were derived from PBMCs, sampled around atezolizumab (anti-PD-L1) treatment. All receptors come from a man in his 70s with urothelial cancer. CDR3s include the opening cysteine and the closing phenylalanine or tryptophan. A D gene is named only where the DNA matches it firmly. The size of a clone is reported for some rows only, either as once, few or many, or as a class for expanded clones.

clone_size,d_call,v_call,j_call,cdr3_aa,cdr3_nt
NA,TRBD2,TRBV28,TRBJ2-7,CASNLLAGGEQYF,TGTGCCAGCAACTTACTAGCGGGAGGCGAGCAGTACTTC
NA,TRBD2,TRBV7-6,TRBJ2-5,CASSLAGGQETQYF,TGTGCCAGCAGCTTAGCCGGGGGGCAAGAGACCCAGTACTTC
NA,NA,TRBV28,TRBJ2-3,CASSSYTDTQYF,TGTGCCAGCAGTTCTTACACAGATACGCAGTATTTT
NA,TRBD1,TRBV19,TRBJ1-1,CASSLDRGRGTEAFF,TGTGCCAGTAGTCTGGACAGGGGGCGAGGAACTGAAGCTTTCTTT
NA,TRBD1,TRBV14,TRBJ2-1,CASSQDYSRRQGFYNEQFF,TGTGCCAGCAGCCAAGATTACAGCCGGCGACAGGGGTTTTACAATGAGCAGTTCTTC
NA,TRBD2,TRBV6-6,TRBJ2-3,CASWPGGRVDTQYF,TGTGCCAGCTGGCCGGGGGGGCGGGTAGATACGCAGTATTTT
NA,NA,TRBV23-1,TRBJ1-2,CASSQPQFGGDGYTF,TGCGCCAGCAGTCAACCTCAATTTGGGGGCGATGGCTACACCTTC
NA,NA,TRBV7-9,TRBJ1-2,CASSLVELTGGADGYTF,TGTGCCAGCAGCTTAGTAGAGCTGACGGGGGGCGCGGATGGCTACACCTTC
NA,TRBD2,TRBV19,TRBJ2-3,CASTSSGGAGTDTQYF,TGTGCCAGTACTTCTAGCGGGGGGGCCGGCACAGATACGCAGTATTTT
NA,NA,TRBV5-1,TRBJ1-1,CASSLGETSRQGEAFF,TGCGCCAGCAGCTTGGGTGAAACCTCTAGGCAAGGTGAAGCTTTCTTT
once,TRBD1,TRBV28,TRBJ1-2,CASLGTEGYGYTF,TGTGCCAGCTTGGGGACAGAGGGGTATGGCTACACCTTC
few,NA,TRBV5-3,TRBJ2-7,CARSLMLWGEVRREQYF,TGTGCCAGAAGCTTGATGCTTTGGGGGGAAGTTAGGCGCGAGCAGTACTTC
NA,TRBD2,TRBV7-2,TRBJ2-1,CASSLDEASGRYNEQFF,TGTGCCAGCAGCTTAGACGAGGCTAGCGGGCGATACAATGAGCAGTTCTTC
NA,NA,TRBV7-9,TRBJ1-4,CASSLEGAWEKLFF,TGTGCCAGCAGCTTAGAAGGGGCGTGGGAAAAACTGTTTTTT
NA,TRBD1,TRBV7-9,TRBJ2-1,CASSLDSDRGRNEQFF,TGTGCCAGCAGCTTGGATTCGGACAGGGGGCGAAATGAGCAGTTCTTC
few,NA,TRBV4-3,TRBJ2-1,CASSQAGVSYNEQFF,TGCGCCAGCAGCCAAGCGGGAGTGTCGTACAATGAGCAGTTCTTC
NA,TRBD1,TRBV10-3,TRBJ2-1,CAISAPDRGSYNEQFF,TGTGCCATCAGTGCACCGGACAGGGGTTCGTACAATGAGCAGTTCTTC
NA,NA,TRBV7-8,TRBJ2-7,CASSLTGDEQYF,TGTGCCAGCAGCTTAACGGGGGACGAGCAGTACTTC
NA,NA,TRBV21-1,TRBJ2-1,CDGDSDNEQFF,TGTGACGGGGACAGTGACAATGAGCAGTTCTTC
NA,NA,TRBV7-2,TRBJ1-1,CASSLVGFTEAFF,TGTGCCAGCAGCTTAGTCGGGTTCACTGAAGCTTTCTTT
NA,TRBD2,TRBV9,TRBJ2-2,CASSVIGGRGTGELFF,TGTGCCAGCAGCGTAATCGGCGGGAGAGGAACCGGGGAGCTGTTTTTT
NA,TRBD1,TRBV5-1,TRBJ1-5,CASSLSGQGGNQPQHF,TGCGCCAGCAGCTTGTCCGGACAGGGTGGCAATCAGCCCCAGCATTTT
NA,NA,TRBV9,TRBJ1-1,CASSGGSQGLGTEAFF,TGTGCCAGCAGCGGGGGATCACAGGGTTTGGGGACTGAAGCTTTCTTT
NA,NA,TRBV28,TRBJ1-5,CASSFWLDSSNQPQHF,TGTGCCAGCAGTTTTTGGTTGGACAGCTCCAATCAGCCCCAGCATTTT
NA,NA,TRBV4-2,TRBJ2-2,CASSLRRGGLDGELFF,TGTGCCAGCAGCCTCCGAAGGGGGGGCCTGGACGGGGAGCTGTTTTTT
NA,NA,TRBV28,TRBJ2-7,CASSFNRRYEQYF,TGTGCCAGCAGTTTTAACAGACGCTACGAGCAGTACTTC
NA,NA,TRBV13,TRBJ1-3,CASSSFSGYSGNTIYF,TGTGCCAGCAGCTCCTTTTCAGGGTACTCTGGAAACACCATATATTTT
NA,TRBD1,TRBV4-2,TRBJ2-6,CASSQDASGTAAGHYYNVLTF,TGTGCCAGCAGCCAAGATGCTTCCGGGACAGCCGCAGGTCACTATTACAACGTCCTGACTTTC
NA,NA,TRBV5-6,TRBJ1-1,CASSFTGSTEAFF,TGTGCCAGCAGCTTTACAGGGTCCACTGAAGCTTTCTTT
once,NA,TRBV7-2,TRBJ2-7,CASSFGLGWDEQYF,TGTGCCAGCAGCTTCGGACTCGGGTGGGACGAGCAGTACTTC
once,NA,TRBV19,TRBJ2-5,CASSLRTGTSETQYF,TGTGCCAGTAGTCTCCGGACTGGAACGTCGGAGACCCAGTACTTC
NA,TRBD2,TRBV29-1,TRBJ2-3,CSVVRAGALDTQYF,TGCAGCGTTGTGAGAGCGGGGGCCCTGGATACGCAGTATTTT
NA,NA,TRBV2,TRBJ2-4,CASLGGDLAKNIQYF,TGTGCCAGCTTAGGGGGGGACCTAGCCAAAAACATTCAGTACTTC
NA,TRBD2,TRBV2,TRBJ2-2,CASRLVGLAVTGELFF,TGTGCCAGCAGATTGGTGGGACTAGCTGTCACCGGGGAGCTGTTTTTT
NA,NA,TRBV5-1,TRBJ2-2,CASSTGVLGELFF,TGCGCCAGCAGCACGGGGGTCCTCGGGGAGCTGTTTTTT
NA,TRBD2,TRBV19,TRBJ2-5,CASSSGGIQETQYF,TGTGCCAGTAGTAGCGGGGGGATACAAGAGACCCAGTACTTC
NA,TRBD2,TRBV5-4,TRBJ2-7,CASSPPGLAVDEQYF,TGTGCCAGCAGCCCCCCGGGACTAGCGGTCGACGAGCAGTACTTC
NA,NA,TRBV4-1,TRBJ1-1,CASRTAGFTNTEAFF,TGCGCCAGCAGGACCGCGGGGTTCACGAACACTGAAGCTTTCTTT
NA,TRBD2,TRBV7-2,TRBJ2-1,CASSLKTSGTSSNEQFF,TGTGCCAGCAGCTTGAAGACTAGCGGGACCTCTTCCAATGAGCAGTTCTTC
NA,NA,TRBV27,TRBJ1-5,CASSYRQGNQPQHF,TGTGCCAGCAGTTACCGACAGGGCAATCAGCCCCAGCATTTT
NA,TRBD2,TRBV11-3,TRBJ2-1,CASSSQRGGSHEQFF,TGTGCCAGCAGCTCCCAGCGGGGGGGCTCCCATGAGCAGTTCTTC
NA,NA,TRBV29-1,TRBJ2-4,CSVEAGGGVNIQYF,TGCAGCGTTGAAGCCGGGGGTGGGGTCAACATTCAGTACTTC
NA,TRBD1,TRBV25-1,TRBJ1-6,CASSEWGRGIYSPLHF,TGTGCCAGCAGTGAATGGGGCAGGGGGATATATTCACCCCTCCACTTT
NA,NA,TRBV9,TRBJ1-1,CASSVGRNTEAFF,TGTGCCAGCAGCGTAGGTCGGAACACTGAAGCTTTCTTT
NA,TRBD1,TRBV9,TRBJ1-2,CASSVLGQGYGYTF,TGTGCCAGCAGCGTCTTGGGACAGGGGTATGGCTACACCTTC